The 28 T cell receptor beta chains below were found in one sample sequenced in a study of T cell repertoires in cytomegalovirus infection. TCRdb fed the reads into MiXCR, producing one record per CDR3 protein. The sample contains under 200,000 distinct CDR3 sequences, over 25% of which appear only once. The source material was PBMCs. The source of these receptors is a human donor in good health (CMV status not recorded). Some clones in this sample may be carry-over from other donors' samples.

The genes are TRBV11-1 and TRBJ2-5; D perhaps matches TRBD1 (8 bases). V was clipped by 4 bases and J by 4 bases, with 22 bases between them. There are 17 residues in the CDR3. In germline, CDR1 is SGHAT, CDR2 FQDESV (reference sequence). The CDR3 loop is CASSSTGGQVDRETQYF. Written as DNA, the CDR3 is TGTGCCAGCAGCTCGACGGGGGGACAGGTGGACCGAGAGACCCAGTACTTC.

There are many counts of this clonotype. V and J are TRBV12-3 or TRBV12-4 and TRBJ1-5, with 8 bases lining up with TRBD1. V trimming: 5 bases; J trimming: 5 bases; junction bases outside the gene matches: 8. The CDR3 sequence is 15 residues long. This chain's CDR3 is CASSRKTGGDQPQHF. The CDR3 coding sequence is TGTGCCAGCAGTCGTAAAACAGGGGGAGATCAGCCCCAGCATTTT.

This clonotype was seen many times. The V and J genes are TRBV7-2 and TRBJ2-7; D ambiguous. CDR1 and CDR2 from the germline V gene are SGHTA and FQGNSA. With 4 bases removed from V and 3 bases from J, the gap between germline ends came to 4 bases. This CDR3 region has 11 residues. CDR3 bases: TGTGCCAGCAGCTCTGACTACGAGCAGTACTTC. It is translated as CASSSDYEQYF. The full variable domain, in which reference TRBV7-2 and TRBJ2-7 provide the parts outside the CDR3, is GAGVSQSPSNKVTEKGKDVELRCDPISGHTALYWYRQSLGQGLEFLIYFQGNSAPDKSGLPSDRFSAERTGGSVSTLTIQRTQQEDSAVYLCASSSDYEQYFGPGTRLTVT.

The CDR3 region has the DNA TGCAGCGCTGGGACAGGGACTTCCACAGATACGCAGTATTTT. This gives the protein CSAGTGTSTDTQYF. The chain uses TRBV29-1 and TRBJ2-3, with 9 bases fitting TRBD1. This CDR3 region has 14 residues. The germline V gene encodes CDR1 SQVTM and CDR2 ANQGSEA. V dropped 7 bases and J dropped 2; count of bases not matched to a gene: 7.

This clonotype was seen a few times. The chain links TRBV7-9 to TRBJ2-7; unclear D gene. CDR3 size: 11 residues. Germline assignment: CDR1 SEHNR and CDR2 FQNEAQ (reference sequence). V lost 4 bases, J lost 5 bases, and 6 bases lay in between. DNA for the CDR3: TGTGCCAGCAGCTCCGGAAACGAGCAGTACTTC. Amino acids: CASSSGNEQYF.

This clonotype showed up just a few times. The rearrangement links TRBV29-1 to TRBJ2-5; D remains unclear. V was clipped by 0 bases and J by 7 bases, with 0 bases between them. The CDR3 extends over 9 amino acids. Germline V gives CDR1 SQVTM, CDR2 ANQGSEA. CDR3 DNA sequence: TGCAGCGTTGAAGAGACCCAGTACTTC. Its translation: CSVEETQYF.

In its sample, this clonotype was seen a few times. The rearrangement links TRBV7-9 to TRBJ1-5, with D maybe TRBD1 (5 bases). Trimming removed 6 bases from V and 7 bases from J, with 25 bases in between. This CDR3 comprises 17 residues. Germline V gives CDR1 SEHNR, CDR2 FQNEAQ (reference sequence). This chain's CDR3 is CASSKGPSGGAGQPQHF. CDR3 sequence (DNA): TGTGCCAGCAGTAAGGGGCCCAGTGGCGGCGCGGGACAGCCCCAGCATTTT.

The chain uses TRBV10-3 and TRBJ1-1; D gene ambiguous. Per germline, CDR1 ENHRY and CDR2 SYGVKD. Trimming took off 0 bases at V and 6 bases at J, with 11 bases between the two ends. The CDR3 contains 14 residues. CDR3 DNA sequence: TGTGCCATCAGTGAGTCGAGGCAGACGGCTGAAGCTTTCTTT. Protein: CAISESRQTAEAFF.

The rearrangement uses TRBV27 and TRBJ2-5, with 9 positions matching TRBD1. V shed 5 bases, J shed 5 bases, and the junction held 9 bases outside the gene matches. There are 15 residues in the CDR3. The germline V gene has CDR1 MNHEY and CDR2 SMNVEV (reference sequence). The CDR3 DNA reads as TGTGCCAGCAGTCCCCGGACAGGGGTGACGGAGACCCAGTACTTC. Encoded protein: CASSPRTGVTETQYF.

This clonotype showed up just a few times. The chain recombines TRBV6-2 or TRBV6-3 with TRBJ1-1; no definite D call. Per germline, CDR1 MNHEY and CDR2 SVGEGT. This CDR3 region has 13 residues. Trimming took 6 bases from V and 6 from J, leaving 14 bases between them. Here the CDR3 reads CASSPSVGPEAFF. The CDR3 region has the DNA TGTGCCAGCAGCCCTTCCGTAGGACCTGAAGCTTTCTTT.

The CDR3 DNA reads TGTGCCAGCAGCATAACAGGGGTTGTGAATGGCTACACCTTC. This codes for CASSITGVVNGYTF. The chain combines TRBV6-5 with TRBJ1-2, with 7 bases identical to TRBD1. There are 14 residues in the CDR3. The germline V gene encodes CDR1 MNHEY and CDR2 SVGAGI. After removal of 6 bases from V and 6 bases from J, the junction contained 10 bases not matched to a gene.

This clonotype was seen a handful of times. This rearrangement joins TRBV29-1 to TRBJ1-1; 8 nucleotides agree with TRBD1. Germline V gene data show CDR1 as SQVTM and CDR2 as ANQGSEA. The V segment lost 7 bases and the J segment 3 bases; nucleotides outside the gene matches: 7. This CDR3 is built from 13 residues. The DNA of the CDR3 is TGCAGCGCCTCAGGGGGCGCGTACACTGAAGCTTTCTTT. Amino acid sequence: CSASGGAYTEAFF.

This chain links TRBV7-2 with TRBJ2-1; 7 nucleotides align to TRBD2. This CDR3 is 17 amino acids long. Unmatched junction bases numbered 11, after V lost 5 bases and J lost 1 base. The germline V gene encodes CDR1 SGHTA and CDR2 FQGNSA. CDR3 sequence: CASSPVGGAGSYNEQFF. In DNA form, the CDR3 reads TGTGCCAGCAGCCCAGTGGGTGGAGCGGGATCCTACAATGAGCAGTTCTTC. The variable domain in full, completed from reference TRBV7-2 and TRBJ2-1, reads GAGVSQSPSNKVTEKGKDVELRCDPISGHTALYWYRQSLGQGLEFLIYFQGNSAPDKSGLPSDRFSAERTGGSVSTLTIQRTQQEDSAVYLCASSPVGGAGSYNEQFFGPGTRLTVL.

The chain has TRBV23-1 and TRBJ2-7; 8 bases line up with TRBD1. TRBV23-1 is recorded as an ORF, its role being uncertain. V was clipped by 5 bases and J by 2 bases; unmatched bases: 8. This CDR3 is 15 amino acids long. This CDR3 is CASSINDRGPYEQYF. The CDR3 DNA reads TGCGCCAGCAGTATAAACGACAGGGGACCCTACGAGCAGTACTTC.

The rearrangement links TRBV6-1 to TRBJ2-4; 9 nucleotides align to TRBD1. Trimming at V came to 3 bases and at J to 5 bases, leaving 5 bases not matched to a gene. The CDR3 totals 15 residues. Germline-derived CDR1 and CDR2 are MNHNS and SASEGT. DNA for the CDR3: TGTGCCAGCAGTGATCTGACAGGGGGGCAAAACATTCAGTACTTC. The encoded protein is CASSDLTGGQNIQYF.

Written as DNA, the CDR3 is TGTGCCAGCACTCCGGACTGGGGGACCACCGGGGAGCTGTTTTTT. Protein sequence: CASTPDWGTTGELFF. The J gene is TRBJ2-2, the V gene TRBV2; D may correspond to TRBD1 or TRBD2 (5 bases each). V was cut by 7 bases and J by 4 bases, with 16 bases left in between. Germline V lookup: CDR1 SNHLY, CDR2 FYNNEI. CDR3 length: 15 residues.

The rearrangement uses TRBV20-1 and TRBJ1-2; D possibly corresponds to TRBD1 (5 bases). Trimming cost V 3 bases and J 3 bases, with 5 bases left between them. Germline V CDR1 and CDR2: DFQATT, SNEGSKA (reference sequence). This CDR3 is 11 amino acids long. The CDR3: CSARGDYGYTF. CDR3 nucleotides: TGCAGTGCTAGGGGGGACTATGGCTACACCTTC.

V gene TRBV5-1 combines with J gene TRBJ2-1; 9 bases fit TRBD2. V gave up 0 bases and J gave up 7 bases; unmatched junction bases: 8. Germline lookup yields CDR1 SGHRS and CDR2 YFSETQ. This CDR3 region has 16 residues. The DNA of the CDR3 is TGCGCCAGCAGCTTGGAAGGCGGGGGGGCGTGGAATGAGCAGTTCTTC. Translation: CASSLEGGGAWNEQFF.

The chain links TRBV28 to TRBJ1-2; TRBD1 is a possible D gene (6 bases). With 5 bases removed from V and 3 bases from J, the gap between germline ends came to 13 bases. There are 14 residues in the CDR3. Germline CDR1 and CDR2: MDHEN and SYDVKM. The CDR3 loop reads CASSPHTGYYGYTF. The CDR3 DNA reads as TGTGCCAGCAGTCCCCATACAGGGTACTATGGCTACACCTTC.

The chain links TRBV7-4 to TRBJ2-5, with D possibly TRBD1 on 6 matching bases. V lost 3 bases, J lost 2 bases, and 10 bases lay in between. Germline V gene data show CDR1 as SGHVT and CDR2 as SQSDAQ. CDR3 length: 14 amino acids. In DNA form, the CDR3 reads TGTGCCAGCAGCTTTGACAGGAAACAAGAGACCCAGTACTTC. Its protein product is CASSFDRKQETQYF.

J is TRBJ1-1 and V is TRBV29-1; D is ambiguous. Trimming left V 5 bases short and J 6 bases short, with 7 bases between. The CDR3 covers 10 residues. The V gene's germline CDR1 is SQVTM and CDR2 ANQGSEA. CDR3 loop: CSVLNAEAFF. The DNA for the CDR3 is TGCAGCGTTTTAAACGCTGAAGCTTTCTTT.

This clonotype was seen ten or more times. The gene calls are TRBV7-8 and TRBJ2-7, with D perhaps matching TRBD1 or TRBD2 (5 bases each). Germline CDR1 reads SGHVS; CDR2 reads FQNEAQ. This CDR3 is built from 14 residues. V was shortened by 5 bases and J by 7 bases, with 18 bases between the two germline ends. The CDR3 coding sequence is TGTGCCAGCAGCCCCCGCCTGAGGGGTAAGGAGCAGTACTTC. This encodes CASSPRLRGKEQYF.

The V and J genes are TRBV20-1 and TRBJ2-3, with 12 bases aligning to TRBD2. This CDR3 is built from 19 residues. Per the germline V gene, CDR1 is DFQATT and CDR2 is SNEGSKA (reference sequence). V lost 5 bases and J lost 4; bases outside the gene matches: 19. CDR3 in DNA: TGCAGTGCTGGGCGAGGGCTAGCGGGGGGGCAGATGACGGCAGATACGCAGTATTTT. Protein product: CSAGRGLAGGQMTADTQYF.

This clonotype showed up just a few times. V usage is TRBV5-6 and J usage is TRBJ1-2, with D possibly TRBD1 on 5 matching bases. Germline V lookup: CDR1 SGHDT, CDR2 YYEEEE. The CDR3 totals 16 residues. Trimming took off 4 bases at V and 2 bases at J, with 18 bases between the two ends. The CDR3, as DNA: TGTGCCAGCAGCCGAATTCGGGACCGCCAAAACTATGGCTACACCTTC. Translating gives CASSRIRDRQNYGYTF.

The chain uses TRBV29-1 and TRBJ1-1; no definite D call. The CDR3 has 13 residues. Germline-derived CDR1 and CDR2 are SQVTM and ANQGSEA. Trimming cost V 7 bases and J 1 base, with 13 bases left between them. CDR3 DNA sequence: TGCAGCGCCAGACGGGCGGCGAACACTGAAGCTTTCTTT. Translating gives CSARRAANTEAFF. Full variable domain (outside the CDR3, taken from reference TRBV29-1 and TRBJ1-1): SAVISQKPSRDICQRGTSLTIQCQVDSQVTMMFWYRQQPGQSLTLIATANQGSEATYESGFVIDKFPISRPNLTFSTLTVSNMSPEDSSIYLCSARRAANTEAFFGQGTRLTVV.

This clonotype was counted only a few times. This chain uses TRBV6-5 with TRBJ1-1; maybe TRBD1 (6 bases). V lost 1 base and J lost 2, with 17 bases in between. The germline V gene has CDR1 MNHEY and CDR2 SVGAGI. The CDR3 runs 17 residues. The chain's CDR3 is CASSYWSRGGGNTEAFF. The CDR3 coding sequence is TGTGCCAGCAGTTACTGGTCGAGAGGGGGAGGAAACACTGAAGCTTTCTTT.

In this sample, this clonotype turned up a few times. This chain links TRBV5-1 with TRBJ1-4; D is perhaps TRBD1 (5 bases). CDR1 is SGHRS, CDR2 YFSETQ, per germline. CDR3 length equals 14 residues. V was clipped by 2 bases and J by 11 bases, with 16 bases between them. CDR3 loop: CASSFGGMMEKLFF. CDR3 bases: TGCGCCAGCAGCTTCGGGGGTATGATGGAGAAACTGTTTTTT.

This clonotype has ten or more counts. The V and J genes are TRBV11-2 and TRBJ2-5; 13 bases agree with TRBD2. The CDR3 sequence is 18 residues long. Germline CDR1 is SGHAT and CDR2 is FQNNGV. With V trimmed by 4 bases and J by 1 base, 9 bases remained unmatched. The CDR3 is CASSSGRGLAGTQETQYF. The DNA of the CDR3 is TGTGCCAGCAGCTCGGGAAGGGGACTAGCGGGGACCCAAGAGACCCAGTACTTC.